Below are 11 T cell receptor beta chains sequenced from a single sample in a study of cytomegalovirus exposure and HLA in healthy donors. PCR primers comprised 60 Vbeta and 13 Jbeta primers. TCRdb's copy holds only in-frame clones and misses some; the assay was immunoSEQ multiplex PCR. The data contain about 190,000 clones, 65% to 75% of them singletons. Sequenced input: PBMCs. Receptors originate from a man aged 30-40 years in good health and CMV-seropositive.

The chain is built from TRBV18 and TRBJ2-5; D gene ambiguous. Trimming pared 6 bases from V and 2 bases from J, leaving 16 bases between. The CDR3 has 15 residues. Germline lookup yields CDR1 KGHSH and CDR2 LQKENI. The CDR3 coding sequence is TGTGCCAGCTCTCGGTCCCAGCGTGGGCAAGAGACCCAGTACTTC. It codes for CASSRSQRGQETQYF.

This CDR3 is CASREVVSGYNEQFF. The CDR3 DNA is TGTGCCAGTAGGGAAGTCGTTTCAGGGTACAATGAGCAGTTCTTC. This chain uses TRBV19 with TRBJ2-1; D might be TRBD1 (5 bases). Per the germline V gene, CDR1 is LNHDA and CDR2 is SQIVND (reference sequence). The length of the CDR3 is 15 residues. Trimming left V 6 bases short and J 4 bases short, with 16 bases between. Complete variable domain (other parts from reference TRBV19 and TRBJ2-1): DGGITQSPKYLFRKEGQNVTLSCEQNLNHDAMYWYRQDPGQGLRLIYYSQIVNDFQKGDIAEGYSVSREKKESFPLTVTSAQKNPTAFYLCASREVVSGYNEQFFGPGTRLTVL.

Only a few counts were recorded for this clone. This chain connects TRBV6-6 to TRBJ2-7, with a possible D match to TRBD1 (6 bases). This CDR3 is 16 amino acids long. Between the trimmed V and J ends, which lost 0 bases and 8 bases, there was a span of 20 bases. Germline lookup yields CDR1 MNHNY and CDR2 SVGAGI (reference sequence). In DNA, the CDR3 is TGTGCCAGCAGTTACTCGAACACCGACAGGCTGGGACAGCAGTACTTC. Protein: CASSYSNTDRLGQQYF.

The V gene is TRBV18, the J gene TRBJ1-3; D unclear. The V and J ends lost 4 bases and 2 bases respectively, with 15 bases between them. Germline V gene data show CDR1 as KGHSH and CDR2 as LQKENI. The length of the CDR3 is 16 residues. The CDR3 DNA follows: TGTGCCAGCTCACTTGCCCGGGAGCGGGCTGGAAACACCATATATTTT. Translating gives CASSLARERAGNTIYF.

With regard to this clone: Its ends do not fully match the called genes, so a read error is possible. The rearrangement uses TRBV29-1 and TRBJ2-1; 14 bases line up with TRBD2. Germline CDR1 is SQVTM and CDR2 is ANQGSEA. The CDR3 has 14 residues. Here the CDR3 DNA reads TGCAGCGTTGAAGACGGGACTAGCGGGAGAGTTACGCTCTTC. This sequence encodes CSVEDGTSGRVTLF.

This chain uses TRBV6-5 with TRBJ2-7, with TRBD2 identical over 9 bases. The CDR3 runs to 15 residues. The trim removed 7 bases at V and 1 base at J, leaving 8 bases unmatched. CDR1 is MNHEY and CDR2 is SVGAGI in the germline V gene. In DNA form, the CDR3 reads TGTGCCAGCAAACCCCCGGGACTAGCTTCCTACGAGCAGTACTTC. Its protein product is CASKPPGLASYEQYF.

The V gene is TRBV6-1, the J gene TRBJ1-5; tentatively, D is TRBD1 (6 bases). Germline CDR1 reads MNHNS; CDR2 reads SASEGT. This CDR3 has 15 amino acids. V lost 1 base and J lost 5, with 12 bases in between. The CDR3 nucleotides are TGTGCCAGCAGTGAAGGACAGGTCAGTTATCAGCCCCAGCATTTT. It specifies CASSEGQVSYQPQHF.

This chain links TRBV28 with TRBJ1-2; D remains ambiguous. The CDR3 has 14 residues. Germline V gives CDR1 MDHEN, CDR2 SYDVKM. V lost 5 bases and J 1 base, leaving 11 bases between the germline ends. DNA of the CDR3: TGTGCCAGCAGTGGTACAGCGGATAACTATGGCTACACCTTC. Translation gives CASSGTADNYGYTF.

The chain combines TRBV27 with TRBJ2-2, with 7 bases identical to TRBD2. V shed 7 bases, J shed 4 bases, and the junction held 12 bases outside the gene matches. The CDR3 is 16 amino acids. Per germline, CDR1 MNHEY and CDR2 SMNVEV (reference sequence). CDR3 DNA sequence: TGTGCCAGCACCGAATTGGGGGAGGGCCCCACCGGGGAGCTGTTTTTT. This gives the protein CASTELGEGPTGELFF.

Here the CDR3 DNA reads TGTGCCAGCAGCAAAGGGGGCTGGGAGACCCAGTACTTC. Its translation is CASSKGGWETQYF. The rearrangement links TRBV6-6 to TRBJ2-5; 7 bases fit TRBD1. J gave up 5 bases and V 6 bases, and 6 bases lay outside the gene matches. This CDR3 spans 13 amino acids. Germline V gives CDR1 MNHNY, CDR2 SVGAGI (reference sequence).

This sequence joins TRBV6-5 and TRBJ1-2; the match to TRBD1 covers 7 bases. Germline CDR1 reads MNHEY; CDR2 reads SVGAGI. The V gene end was trimmed by 5 bases and the J gene end by 2 bases; junction bases not matched to a gene: 2. The length of the CDR3 is 13 residues. CDR3 sequence (DNA): TGTGCCAGCAGTCGGGACAGCAACTATGGCTACACCTTC. Translation gives CASSRDSNYGYTF.